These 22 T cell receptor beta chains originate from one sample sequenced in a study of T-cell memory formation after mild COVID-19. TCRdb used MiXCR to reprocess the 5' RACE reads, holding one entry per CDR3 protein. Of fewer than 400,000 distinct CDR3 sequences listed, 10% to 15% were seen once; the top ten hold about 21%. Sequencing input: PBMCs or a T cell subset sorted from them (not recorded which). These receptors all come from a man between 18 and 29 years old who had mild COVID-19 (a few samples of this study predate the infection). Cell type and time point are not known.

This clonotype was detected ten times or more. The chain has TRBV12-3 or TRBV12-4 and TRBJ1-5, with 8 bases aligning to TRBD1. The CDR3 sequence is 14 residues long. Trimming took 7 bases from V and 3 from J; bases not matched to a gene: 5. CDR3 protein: CASNRQGPNQPQHF. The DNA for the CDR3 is TGTGCCAGCAATCGACAGGGGCCCAATCAGCCCCAGCATTTT.

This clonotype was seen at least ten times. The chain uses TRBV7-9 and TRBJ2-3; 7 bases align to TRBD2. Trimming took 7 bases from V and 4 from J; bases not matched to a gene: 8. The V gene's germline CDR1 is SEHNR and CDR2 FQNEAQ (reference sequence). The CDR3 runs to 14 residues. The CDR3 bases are TGTGCCAGCACTCGGCGGGGGTACCCAGATACGCAGTATTTT. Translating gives CASTRRGYPDTQYF.

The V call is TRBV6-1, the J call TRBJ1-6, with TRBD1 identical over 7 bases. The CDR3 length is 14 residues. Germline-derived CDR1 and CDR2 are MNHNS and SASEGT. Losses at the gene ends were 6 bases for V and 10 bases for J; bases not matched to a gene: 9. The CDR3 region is CASSYDRERSPLHF. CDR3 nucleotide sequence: TGTGCCAGCAGCTACGACAGGGAGAGATCACCCCTCCACTTT.

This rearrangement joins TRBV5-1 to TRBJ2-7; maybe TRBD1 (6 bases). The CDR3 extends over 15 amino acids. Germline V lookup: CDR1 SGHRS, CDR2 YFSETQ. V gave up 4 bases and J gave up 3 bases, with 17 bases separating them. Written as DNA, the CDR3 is TGCGCCAGCAGCGAGGCACCACAGGGATTCTACGAGCAGTACGTC. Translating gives CASSEAPQGFYEQYV.

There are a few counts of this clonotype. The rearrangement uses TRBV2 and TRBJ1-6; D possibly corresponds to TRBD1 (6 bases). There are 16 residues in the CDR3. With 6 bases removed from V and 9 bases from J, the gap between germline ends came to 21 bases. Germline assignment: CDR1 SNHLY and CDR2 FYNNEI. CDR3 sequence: CASRDRTGQSSSPLHF. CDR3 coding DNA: TGTGCCAGCAGGGACCGAACCGGACAGTCAAGTTCACCCCTCCACTTT.

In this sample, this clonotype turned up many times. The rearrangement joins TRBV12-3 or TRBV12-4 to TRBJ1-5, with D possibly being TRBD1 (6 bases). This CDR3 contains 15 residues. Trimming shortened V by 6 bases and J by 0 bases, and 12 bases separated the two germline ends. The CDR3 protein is CASRSGVYSNQPQHF. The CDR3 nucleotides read TGTGCCAGCAGATCAGGGGTCTATAGCAATCAGCCCCAGCATTTT.

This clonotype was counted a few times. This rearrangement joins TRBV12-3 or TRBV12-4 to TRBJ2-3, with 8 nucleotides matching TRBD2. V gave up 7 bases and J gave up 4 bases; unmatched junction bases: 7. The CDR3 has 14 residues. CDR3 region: CASTYSGVADTQYF. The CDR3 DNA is TGTGCCAGCACCTATAGCGGGGTGGCAGATACGCAGTATTTT.

The CDR3 protein is CASRTDRGREKLFF. The CDR3 nucleotides read TGTGCCAGCAGGACGGACAGGGGGCGTGAAAAACTGTTTTTT. The rearrangement links TRBV2 to TRBJ1-4, with 11 positions matching TRBD1. Germline V gene lookup returns CDR1 SNHLY and CDR2 FYNNEI. V shed 6 bases and J 7 bases; nucleotides not matched to a gene: 4. The CDR3 totals 14 residues.

CDR3 in amino acids: CASSELGGGAGQRDEQFF. The DNA of the CDR3 is TGTGCCAGCAGCGAACTAGGAGGGGGCGCGGGCCAGCGAGATGAGCAGTTCTTC. The chain recombines TRBV6-2 or TRBV6-3 with TRBJ2-1; the D gene is possibly TRBD1 (7 bases). There are 18 residues in the CDR3. Germline V gene sequence: CDR1 MNHEY, CDR2 SVGEGT. Trimming took off 6 bases at V and 8 bases at J, with 29 bases between the two ends.

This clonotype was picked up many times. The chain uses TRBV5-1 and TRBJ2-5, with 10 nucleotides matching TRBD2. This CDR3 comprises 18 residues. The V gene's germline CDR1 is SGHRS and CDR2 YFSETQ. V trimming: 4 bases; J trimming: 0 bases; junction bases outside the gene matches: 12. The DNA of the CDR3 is TGCGCCAGCAGCCCCCTGGGTAGCGGGGGGCCCGACCAAGAGACCCAGTACTTC. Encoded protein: CASSPLGSGGPDQETQYF.

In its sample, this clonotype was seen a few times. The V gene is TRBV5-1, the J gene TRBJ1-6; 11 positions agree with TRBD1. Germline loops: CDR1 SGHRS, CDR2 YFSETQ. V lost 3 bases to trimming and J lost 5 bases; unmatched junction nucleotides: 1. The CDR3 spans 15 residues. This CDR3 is CASSWDRGDNSPLHF. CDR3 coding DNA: TGCGCCAGCAGCTGGGACAGGGGGGATAATTCACCCCTCCACTTT.

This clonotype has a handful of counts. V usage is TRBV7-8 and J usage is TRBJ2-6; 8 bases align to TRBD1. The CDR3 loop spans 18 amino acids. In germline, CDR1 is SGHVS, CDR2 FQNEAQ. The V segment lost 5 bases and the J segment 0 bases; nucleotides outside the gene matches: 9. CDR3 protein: CASSPRTGNPSGANVLTF. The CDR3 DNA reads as TGTGCCAGCAGCCCTCGGACAGGGAACCCCTCTGGGGCCAACGTCCTGACTTTC. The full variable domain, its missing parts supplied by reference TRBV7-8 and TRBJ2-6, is GAGVSQSPRYKVAKRGQDVALRCDPISGHVSLFWYQQALGQGPEFLTYFQNEAQLDKSGLPSDRFFAERPEGSVSTLKIQRTQQEDSAVYLCASSPRTGNPSGANVLTFGAGSRLTVL.

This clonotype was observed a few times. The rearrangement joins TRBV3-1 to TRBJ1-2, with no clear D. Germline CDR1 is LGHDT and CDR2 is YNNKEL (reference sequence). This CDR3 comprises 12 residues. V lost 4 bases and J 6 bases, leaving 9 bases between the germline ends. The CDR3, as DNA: TGTGCCAGCAGCCGGTCGGCGGATGGCTACACCTTC. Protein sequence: CASSRSADGYTF.

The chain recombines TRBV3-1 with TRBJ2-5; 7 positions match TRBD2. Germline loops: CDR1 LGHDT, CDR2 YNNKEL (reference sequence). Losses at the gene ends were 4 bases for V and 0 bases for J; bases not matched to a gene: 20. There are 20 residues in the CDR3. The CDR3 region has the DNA TGTGCCAGCAGCCCGTTCTCCTGGCGGGGGAAGGGATCGCACCAAGAGACCCAGTACTTC. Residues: CASSPFSWRGKGSHQETQYF.

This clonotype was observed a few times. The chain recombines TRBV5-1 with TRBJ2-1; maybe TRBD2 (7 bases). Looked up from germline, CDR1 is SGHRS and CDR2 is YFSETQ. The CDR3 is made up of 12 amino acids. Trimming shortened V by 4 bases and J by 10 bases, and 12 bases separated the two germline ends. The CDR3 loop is CASSRRGREQFF. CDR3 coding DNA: TGCGCCAGCAGCCGGCGGGGGCGGGAGCAGTTCTTC.

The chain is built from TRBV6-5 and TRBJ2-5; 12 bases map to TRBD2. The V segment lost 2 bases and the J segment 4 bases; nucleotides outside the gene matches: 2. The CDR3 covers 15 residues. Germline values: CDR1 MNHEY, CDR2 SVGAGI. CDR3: CASSYETSGRETQYF. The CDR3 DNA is TGTGCCAGCAGTTACGAGACTAGCGGGAGAGAGACCCAGTACTTC.

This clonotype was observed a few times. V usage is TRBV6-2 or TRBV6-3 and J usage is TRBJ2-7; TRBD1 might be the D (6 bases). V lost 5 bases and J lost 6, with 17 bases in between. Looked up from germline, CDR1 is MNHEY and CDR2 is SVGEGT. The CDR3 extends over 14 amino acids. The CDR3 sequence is CASSRNPRGSEQYV. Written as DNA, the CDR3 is TGTGCCAGCAGTCGAAATCCCAGGGGTAGCGAGCAGTACGTC.

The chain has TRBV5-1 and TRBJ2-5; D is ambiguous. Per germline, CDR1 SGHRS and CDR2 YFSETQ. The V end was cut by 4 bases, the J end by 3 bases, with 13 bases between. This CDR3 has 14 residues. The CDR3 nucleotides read TGCGCCAGCAGCATCAGTAGGGCAGAAGAGACCCAGTACTTC. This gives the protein CASSISRAEETQYF.

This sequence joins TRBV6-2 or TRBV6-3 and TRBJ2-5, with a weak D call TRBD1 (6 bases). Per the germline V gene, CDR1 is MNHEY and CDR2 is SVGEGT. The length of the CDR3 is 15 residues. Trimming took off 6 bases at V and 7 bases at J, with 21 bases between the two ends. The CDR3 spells CASSPRGGKRGTQYF. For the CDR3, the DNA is TGTGCCAGCAGCCCCAGGGGCGGCAAGAGAGGGACCCAGTACTTC.

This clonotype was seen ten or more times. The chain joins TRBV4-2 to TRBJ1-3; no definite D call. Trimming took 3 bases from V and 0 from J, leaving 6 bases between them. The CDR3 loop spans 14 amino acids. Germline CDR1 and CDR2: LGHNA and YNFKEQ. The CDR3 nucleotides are TGTGCCAGCAGCCAGACAAGCTCTGGAAACACCATATATTTT. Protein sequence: CASSQTSSGNTIYF.

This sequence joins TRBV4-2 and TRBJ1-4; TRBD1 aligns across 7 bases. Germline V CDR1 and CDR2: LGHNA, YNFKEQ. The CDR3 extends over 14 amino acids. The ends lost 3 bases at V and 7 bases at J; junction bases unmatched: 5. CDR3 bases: TGTGCCAGCAGCCAGACAGGGTTGGGTGAAAAACTGTTTTTT. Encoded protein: CASSQTGLGEKLFF.

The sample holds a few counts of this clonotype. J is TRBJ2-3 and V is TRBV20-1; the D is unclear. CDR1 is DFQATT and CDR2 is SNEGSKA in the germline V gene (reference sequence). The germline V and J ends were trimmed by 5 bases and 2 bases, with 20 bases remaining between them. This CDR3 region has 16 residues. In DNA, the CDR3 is TGCAGTGCTTGCCCCCGATCCGCATATAACACAGATACGCAGTATTTT. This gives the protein CSACPRSAYNTDTQYF.